These 13 T cell receptor beta chains were sequenced from one sample in a study of T cells after yellow fever vaccination. TCRdb used MiXCR to reprocess the 5' RACE reads, holding one entry per CDR3 protein. The table lists some 550,000 distinct CDR3 sequences, around 21% of them singletons. Sequenced material: PBMCs, taken 15 days after the yellow fever booster vaccination. These receptors originate from a man younger than 40 who received the YFV17D yellow fever vaccine.

The chain joins TRBV28 to TRBJ2-7; unclear D gene. This CDR3 has 12 residues. CDR1 MDHEN and CDR2 SYDVKM come from the germline V gene. Trimming stripped 4 bases from V and 3 bases from J, with 7 bases between. DNA for the CDR3: TGTGCCAGCAGTTCCCCGTTCTACGAGCAGTACTTC. Translated: CASSSPFYEQYF.

The table lists this clonotype with a count of one. The junction departs from germline at one end; a sequencing error may be responsible. The gene calls are TRBV20-1 and TRBJ2-5; no reliable D call. Germline CDR1 is DFQATT and CDR2 is SNEGSKA (reference sequence). The CDR3 totals 10 residues. The CDR3 spells CSATEEIQYF. As DNA, the CDR3 is TGCAGTGCCACAGAAGAGATCCAGTACTTC.

The chain employs TRBV10-1 and TRBJ2-1; 11 bases are a match to TRBD2. The CDR3 loop spans 15 amino acids. The V gene end was trimmed by 3 bases and the J gene end by 6 bases; junction bases not matched to a gene: 4. Germline V gene sequence: CDR1 WNHNN, CDR2 SYGVQD (reference sequence). DNA for the CDR3: TGCGCCAGCAGTGACCTAGCGGGAGGAGCCAATGAGCAGTTCTTC. This gives the protein CASSDLAGGANEQFF.

The J gene is TRBJ2-1, the V gene TRBV6-5; 7 bases align to TRBD1. The germline CDR1 and CDR2 sequences are MNHEY and SVGAGI. Germline trimming cut 4 bases from V and 4 bases from J; bases unmatched to any gene: 7. The CDR3 extends over 15 amino acids. The CDR3 here is CASSFRDRRYNEQFF. DNA of the CDR3: TGTGCCAGCAGTTTCCGGGACAGACGATACAATGAGCAGTTCTTC.

This clonotype was seen a few times. The chain is built from TRBV7-8 and TRBJ1-1, with D maybe TRBD1 (5 bases). V was trimmed by 1 base and J by 8 bases, leaving 11 bases between them. The V gene's germline CDR1 is SGHVS and CDR2 FQNEAQ. This CDR3 spans 13 amino acids. CDR3 protein: CASSLVPGVEAFF. The CDR3, as DNA: TGTGCCAGCAGCTTAGTTCCGGGGGTGGAAGCTTTCTTT.

V usage is TRBV10-2 and J usage is TRBJ2-7; TRBD2 matches 7 bases. The CDR3 sequence is 14 residues long. Germline trimming cut 2 bases from V and 0 bases from J; bases unmatched to any gene: 1. Germline CDR1 and CDR2: WSHSY and SAAADI. CDR3 amino acids: CASSELAASYEQYF. In DNA, the CDR3 is TGCGCCAGCAGTGAGCTAGCGGCCTCCTACGAGCAGTACTTC.

Ten or more counts support this clonotype. The chain joins TRBV20-1 to TRBJ2-3; D uncertain. V lost 3 bases, J lost 4 bases, and 8 bases lay in between. Germline lookup yields CDR1 DFQATT and CDR2 SNEGSKA (reference sequence). This CDR3 has 12 amino acids. DNA for the CDR3: TGCAGTGCTAGCCCTGGGGCAGATACGCAGTATTTT. This translates into CSASPGADTQYF.

This clonotype was detected many times. This chain uses TRBV20-1 with TRBJ2-7, with 10 bases aligning to TRBD2. This CDR3 contains 14 residues. V lost 3 bases and J lost 3; bases outside the gene matches: 5. The germline gives CDR1 DFQATT, CDR2 SNEGSKA (reference sequence). The DNA of the CDR3 is TGCAGTGCTAGGGGCCTAGCGGGAGACTACGAGCAGTACTTC. It translates to CSARGLAGDYEQYF.

V and J are TRBV4-3 and TRBJ2-4; TRBD1 matches 9 bases. The CDR3 contains 15 residues. The trim removed 1 base at V and 5 bases at J, leaving 3 bases unmatched. From germline, CDR1 is LGHNA and CDR2 YSLEER. The CDR3 reads CASSQGQGDQNIQYF. The CDR3 nucleotides are TGCGCCAGCAGCCAAGGACAGGGGGATCAAAACATTCAGTACTTC.

The chain joins TRBV18 to TRBJ1-6; a weak D match, TRBD1 (5 bases). This CDR3 comprises 14 residues. V lost 4 bases to trimming and J lost 7 bases, with 11 bases between them. Germline loops: CDR1 KGHSH, CDR2 LQKENI. In DNA, the CDR3 is TGTGCCAGCTCACGAGACAGCGCGAATTCACCCCTCCACTTT. It codes for CASSRDSANSPLHF.

The genes are TRBV13 and TRBJ2-7; D is perhaps TRBD2 (6 bases). Germline V lookup: CDR1 PRHDT, CDR2 FYEKMQ (reference sequence). CDR3 length: 13 residues. Trimming pared 5 bases from V and 6 bases from J, leaving 14 bases between. The CDR3 bases are TGTGCCAGCAGCCCCGGGGGACTCCCCGAGCAGTACTTC. Protein product: CASSPGGLPEQYF.

The table lists this clonotype with a few counts. The chain recombines TRBV24-1 with TRBJ1-1; D remains ambiguous. Trimming stripped 7 bases from V and 3 bases from J, with 11 bases between. Per the germline V gene, CDR1 is KGHDR and CDR2 is SFDVKD. The CDR3 contains 13 residues. CDR3 loop: CATRDDGYTEAFF. The CDR3, as DNA: TGTGCCACCAGGGATGACGGATACACTGAAGCTTTCTTT.

This clonotype occurred many times. This sequence joins TRBV25-1 and TRBJ2-1; 8 bases align to TRBD2. The V and J ends lost 4 bases and 7 bases, in that order; junction bases with no gene match: 9. The CDR3 is made up of 15 amino acids. Germline values: CDR1 MGHDK, CDR2 SYGVNS. CDR3 residues: CASSAGLGTLNEQFF. DNA for the CDR3: TGTGCCAGCAGTGCGGGACTAGGGACCTTGAATGAGCAGTTCTTC.